This T cell receptor (beta chain) was retrieved from a study of identical twins. General study points: Twins' surplus sharing was weaker for beta out-of-frame sequences. Conclusions relied on cross-sectional statistical analysis, not following the same donors. When twins shared out-of-frame alpha sequences, those sequences had excess low generation probability.

The V and J ends lost 4 bases and 1 base, in that order; junction bases with no gene match: 4. The CDR3 contains 13 residues. Germline CDR1 is DFQATT and CDR2 is SNEGSKA (reference sequence). Using its own MiXCR run on the 5' RACE reads, TCRdb lists one record per CDR3 protein. The data show some 560,000 distinct CDR3 sequences, roughly 9.5% seen once. Only a few counts were recorded for this clonotype. Its cognate antigen is unknown. These sequences were also reported in another study, on yellow fever vaccine responses in identical twins. As reported in that work: Twins reportedly had a vaccine T cell response that seemed partly convergent, partly personalized.

What was sequenced was PBMCs. The source is a young woman in good health. This chain links TRBV20-1 with TRBJ2-7, with 7 bases aligning to TRBD2. CDR3 nucleotides: TGCAGTGCTACCAGCGGGGTTTCCTACGAGCAGTACTTC. As protein: CSATSGVSYEQYF.